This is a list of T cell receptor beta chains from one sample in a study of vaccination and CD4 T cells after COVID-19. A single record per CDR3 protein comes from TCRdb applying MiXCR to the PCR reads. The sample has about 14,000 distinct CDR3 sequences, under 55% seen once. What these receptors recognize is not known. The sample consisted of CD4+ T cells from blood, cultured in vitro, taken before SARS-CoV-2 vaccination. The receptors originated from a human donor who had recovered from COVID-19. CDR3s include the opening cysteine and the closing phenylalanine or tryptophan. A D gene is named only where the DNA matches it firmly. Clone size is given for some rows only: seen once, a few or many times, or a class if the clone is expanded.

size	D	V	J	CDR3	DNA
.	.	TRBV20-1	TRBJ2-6	CSAREDWGAGANVLTF	TGCAGTGCTAGAGAGGATTGGGGGGCTGGGGCCAACGTCCTGACTTTC
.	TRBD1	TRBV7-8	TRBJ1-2	CASSARTGALIGYGYTF	TGTGCCAGCAGCGCCCGGACAGGTGCTCTGATCGGCTATGGCTACACCTTC
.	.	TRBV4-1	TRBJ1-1	CASSQEKRAFF	TGCGCCAGCAGCCAAGAGAAGCGAGCTTTCTTT
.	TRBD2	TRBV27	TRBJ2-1	CASTPRGAGGPRGEQFF	TGTGCCAGCACTCCCCGGGGAGCGGGAGGGCCGAGGGGCGAGCAGTTCTTC
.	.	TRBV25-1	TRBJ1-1	CASGGGNTEAFF	TGTGCCAGCGGGGGCGGGAACACTGAAGCTTTCTTT
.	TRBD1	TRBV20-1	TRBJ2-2	CSARVAGGLTGELFF	TGCAGTGCTAGAGTGGCAGGGGGCTTAACCGGGGAGCTGTTTTTT
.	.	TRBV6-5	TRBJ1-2	CASSYGSATNYGYTF	TGTGCCAGCAGTTACGGGTCAGCCACTAACTATGGCTACACCTTC
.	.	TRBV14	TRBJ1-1	CASSQDRGNLHTEAFF	TGTGCCAGCAGCCAAGATAGAGGCAATCTTCACACTGAAGCTTTCTTT
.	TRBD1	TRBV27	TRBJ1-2	CASSRLTGQGVYGYTF	TGTGCCAGCAGTCGCCTGACGGGACAGGGTGTCTATGGCTACACCTTC
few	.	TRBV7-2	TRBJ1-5	CASSQIGGLNQPQHF	TGTGCCAGCAGCCAGATCGGAGGCCTGAATCAGCCCCAGCATTTT
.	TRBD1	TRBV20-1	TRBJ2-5	CSALPTGRISGETQYF	TGCAGTGCCCTCCCGACAGGGCGGATCTCCGGTGAGACCCAGTACTTC
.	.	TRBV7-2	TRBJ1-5	CASSLVWGSNQPQHF	TGTGCCAGCAGCTTAGTGTGGGGTAGCAATCAGCCCCAGCATTTT
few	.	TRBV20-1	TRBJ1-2	CSARLREENYGYTF	TGCAGTGCTAGGCTCAGGGAAGAGAACTATGGCTACACCTTC
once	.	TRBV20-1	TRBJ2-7	CSATGGSYEQYF	TGCAGTGCTACCGGTGGCTCCTACGAGCAGTACTTC
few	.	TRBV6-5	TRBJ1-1	CASSYRINTEAFF	TGTGCCAGCAGTTACAGGATCAACACTGAAGCTTTCTTT
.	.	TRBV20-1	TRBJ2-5	CSAREVPTQYF	TGCAGTGCCAGAGAGGTCCCGACCCAGTACTTC
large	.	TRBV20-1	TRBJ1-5	CSARLSWDSNQPQHF	TGCAGTGCTCGCCTAAGCTGGGACAGCAATCAGCCCCAGCATTTT
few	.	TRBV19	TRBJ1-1	CASSIGRLTEAFF	TGTGCCAGTAGTATAGGGAGGTTGACTGAAGCTTTCTTT
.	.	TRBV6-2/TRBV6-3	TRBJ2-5	CASSPAGQETQYF	TGTGCCAGCAGTCCAGCGGGTCAAGAGACCCAGTACTTC
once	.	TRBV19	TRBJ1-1	CASNFAERTEAFF	TGTGCCAGTAACTTTGCGGAGCGCACTGAAGCTTTCTTT
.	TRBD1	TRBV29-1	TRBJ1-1	CSAGQMNTEAFF	TGCAGCGCGGGACAGATGAACACTGAAGCTTTCTTT
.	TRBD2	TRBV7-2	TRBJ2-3	CASRVGLAGYDTQYF	TGTGCCAGCAGGGTGGGCCTAGCGGGATACGATACGCAGTATTTT
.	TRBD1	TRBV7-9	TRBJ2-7	CASSLASGTGVYEQYF	TGTGCCAGCAGCTTAGCTTCGGGGACAGGGGTCTACGAGCAGTACTTC
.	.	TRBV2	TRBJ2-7	CASSVETDEQYF	TGTGCCAGCAGTGTCGAGACGGACGAGCAGTACTTC
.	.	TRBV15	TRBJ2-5	CATSKRGLWGYQETQYF	TGTGCCACCAGCAAGAGGGGTTTATGGGGTTACCAAGAGACCCAGTACTTC
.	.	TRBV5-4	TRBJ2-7	CASSLVGTYEQYF	TGTGCCAGCAGCTTGGTCGGCACCTACGAGCAGTACTTC
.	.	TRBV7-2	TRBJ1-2	CASSPRDYGYTF	TGTGCCAGCAGCCCCCGGGACTATGGCTACACCTTC
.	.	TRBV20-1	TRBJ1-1	CSARARQATYEAFF	TGCAGTGCTAGAGCTCGACAGGCAACTTATGAAGCTTTCTTT
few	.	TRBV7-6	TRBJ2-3	CASSLQLGGTDTQYF	TGTGCCAGCAGCCTCCAGTTGGGCGGTACAGATACGCAGTATTTT
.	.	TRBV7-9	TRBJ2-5	CASQGQETQYF	TGTGCCAGCCAGGGACAAGAGACCCAGTACTTC
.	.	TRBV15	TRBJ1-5	CATSGGSGGGQPQHF	TGTGCCACCAGCGGGGGTTCGGGGGGAGGTCAGCCCCAGCATTTT
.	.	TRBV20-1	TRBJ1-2	CSATGVGDYGYTF	TGCAGTGCTACTGGGGTAGGCGACTATGGCTACACCTTC
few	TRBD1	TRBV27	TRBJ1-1	CASSFQGAYTEAFF	TGTGCCAGCAGTTTCCAGGGGGCATACACTGAAGCTTTCTTT
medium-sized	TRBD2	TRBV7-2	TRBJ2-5	CASSRTERGGRETQYF	TGTGCCAGCAGCCGAACGGAGCGGGGGGGCCGAGAGACCCAGTACTTC
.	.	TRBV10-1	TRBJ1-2	CASSESIGSITGYTF	TGCGCCAGCAGTGAGTCGATAGGCAGCATTACGGGCTACACCTTC
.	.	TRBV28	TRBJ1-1	CASSSQGPGWGLRAFF	TGTGCCAGCAGTTCCCAGGGACCAGGCTGGGGTCTGCGAGCTTTCTTT
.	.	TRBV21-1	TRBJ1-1	CASSKALGGRAFF	TGTGCCAGCAGCAAAGCGCTCGGTGGTAGAGCTTTCTTT
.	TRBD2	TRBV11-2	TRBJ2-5	CASSLFRGSSVETQYF	TGTGCCAGCAGCTTATTCCGCGGGAGTTCGGTAGAGACCCAGTACTTC
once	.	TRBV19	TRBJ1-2	CASSTPGLAYGYTF	TGTGCCAGTAGTACCCCAGGGCTGGCGTATGGCTACACCTTC
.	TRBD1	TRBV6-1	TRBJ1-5	CASSNTGALLPQHF	TGTGCCAGCAGTAATACAGGGGCCCTCCTCCCCCAGCATTTT
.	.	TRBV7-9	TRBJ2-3	CASNPPRSLSRSGTDTQYF	TGTGCCAGCAACCCCCCCCGGTCCCTCTCCCGAAGCGGCACAGATACGCAGTATTTT
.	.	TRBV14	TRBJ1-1	CASSLSFPTEAFF	TGTGCCAGCAGCCTATCGTTTCCCACTGAAGCTTTCTTT
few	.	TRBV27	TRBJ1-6	CASSPLGDNSPLHF	TGTGCCAGCAGCCCATTAGGGGATAATTCACCCCTCCACTTT
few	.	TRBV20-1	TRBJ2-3	CSASPVGRRSTDTQYF	TGCAGTGCCTCACCCGTCGGGCGGAGAAGCACAGATACGCAGTATTTT
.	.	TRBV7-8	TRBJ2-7	CASSSGQHSYEQYF	TGTGCCAGCAGCTCAGGCCAACATTCCTACGAGCAGTACTTC
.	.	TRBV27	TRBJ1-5	CASSQVNSNQPQHF	TGTGCCAGCAGCCAAGTAAATAGCAATCAGCCCCAGCATTTT
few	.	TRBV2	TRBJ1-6	CASKIQGAGSPLHF	TGTGCCAGCAAGATACAGGGTGCGGGGTCACCCCTCCACTTT
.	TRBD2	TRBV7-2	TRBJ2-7	CASSPVGGRYEQYF	TGTGCCAGCAGCCCTGTCGGGGGGAGATACGAGCAGTACTTC
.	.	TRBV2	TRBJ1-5	CASSEDQIGQPQHF	TGTGCCAGCAGTGAAGACCAAATTGGCCAGCCCCAGCATTTT